The source of this TCR beta chain is a study of OX40 agonist ivuxolimab in advanced cancers. Overall study context: Cancers in dose escalation were hepatocellular, melanoma, renal cell and head and neck.

TCRdb keeps only in-frame clones here, not all; method: immunoSEQ multiplex PCR. The data show tens of thousands of clones, 65% to 85% seen once. The ends were cut back, 5 bases at V and 7 bases at J, with 17 bases in the middle. This CDR3 region has 15 residues. Looked up from germline, CDR1 is LNHNV and CDR2 is YYDKDF (reference sequence). This clone appeared once. The antigen remains unidentified. Peripheral blood came from all dose cohorts at three timepoints. Study-wide results and caveats: The study observed clonal expansion of CD4+ and CD8+ blood T cells by week 6 at 0.1 to 3.0 mg/kg.

The sequence derives from an adult with an advanced solid tumor such as melanoma, head and neck, liver or kidney cancer. The sequencing here drew on CD4+ or CD8+ T cells sorted from blood, taken in a trial of the OX40 agonist ivuxolimab. V usage is TRBV15 and J usage is TRBJ1-4, with D tentatively TRBD1 (6 bases). The CDR3 sequence: CATSYRDMNREKLFF. The CDR3 nucleotides read TGTGCCACCAGCTACAGGGATATGAATCGTGAAAAACTGTTTTTT.